The sample holds a few counts of the clone carrying this T cell receptor (beta chain). TCRdb re-called the PCR reads through MiXCR, storing one row per CDR3 protein. The data hold about 630,000 distinct CDR3 sequences, with around 25% observed a single time. This record belongs to a study of molecular identifiers for immune sequencing clone quantification. Source material for naive CD8 libraries was roughly 19,000 to 1,000,000 sorted cells, with 10%, 30% or 50% RNA. Per germline, CDR1 DFQATT and CDR2 SNEGSKA (reference sequence). CDR3 size: 14 residues. The trim removed 4 bases at V and 8 bases at J, leaving 5 bases unmatched.

The sample taken for sequencing was naive CD8+ T cells from blood, with Jurkat cell RNA spiked in. Indicated subset: FACS-sorted CD8+CD4-CCR7+CD45RA+ naive T cells. This clonotype originated in a human donor in good health. Some libraries in this study had Jurkat cell RNA spiked in. The chain uses TRBV20-1 and TRBJ2-1; TRBD2 matches at 13 bases. The CDR3 region has the DNA TGCAGTGCTACCGGGACTAGCGGGGACTATGAGCAGTTCTTC. Amino acids: CSATGTSGDYEQFF.